Below are 12 T cell receptor beta chains sequenced from a single sample in a study of shared clonotypes between healthy human individuals. The naive CD8 subset, CD45RO-negative cells positively selected for CCR7, excluded terminally differentiated effector memory CD45RA+ cells. The repertoire was sequenced with immunoSEQ multiplex PCR; TCRdb's copy has only in-frame clones and lacks some. Of about 2.1 million clones in the sample, roughly 91% were seen once. Sequenced input: naive CD8+ T cells from PBMCs. All receptors derive from a man younger than 35 in good health. Some clones in this sample may be carry-over from other donors' samples.

The chain combines TRBV4-1 with TRBJ1-1; D ambiguous. V lost 4 bases and J lost 1, with 7 bases in between. The CDR3 spans 13 residues. CDR1 and CDR2 from the germline V gene are MGHRA and YSYEKL. CDR3 nucleotides: TGCGCCAGCAGCCCTCTTAAGAACACTGAAGCTTTCTTT. Residues: CASSPLKNTEAFF.

This clone was seen only a few times. This chain joins TRBV19 and TRBJ1-1; D remains unclear. Germline CDR1 and CDR2: LNHDA and SQIVND (reference sequence). The CDR3 runs to 15 residues. Trimming left V 1 base short and J 1 base short, with 10 bases between. The CDR3 spells CASSIGASPNTEAFF. The CDR3 coding sequence is TGTGCCAGTAGTATAGGAGCCAGTCCGAACACTGAAGCTTTCTTT.

The rearrangement joins TRBV9 to TRBJ2-1; D remains unclear. CDR1 and CDR2 (germline): SGDLS, YYNGEE. The V end lost 4 bases, the J end lost 6 bases, and 5 bases lay between the germline ends. The CDR3 is 11 residues long. DNA of the CDR3: TGTGCCAGCAGCATGAGCAATGAGCAGTTCTTC. Its protein is CASSMSNEQFF.

The V call is TRBV28, the J call TRBJ2-7; a possible D gene is TRBD2 (6 bases). Germline CDR1 reads MDHEN; CDR2 reads SYDVKM. Trimming took off 3 bases at V and 7 bases at J, with 10 bases between the two ends. The CDR3 is made up of 12 amino acids. CDR3 in amino acids: CASSFGRVEQYF. The CDR3 coding sequence is TGTGCCAGCAGTTTCGGGAGAGTGGAGCAGTACTTC.

The chain employs TRBV2 and TRBJ1-5; a weak D match, TRBD1 (6 bases). V lost 6 bases to trimming and J lost 1 base, with 13 bases between them. Germline CDR1 reads SNHLY; CDR2 reads FYNNEI. CDR3 size: 15 residues. This chain's CDR3 is CASRTMRGSNQPQHF. The CDR3 nucleotides are TGTGCCAGCAGAACCATGAGGGGGAGCAATCAGCCCCAGCATTTT.

The gene calls are TRBV21-1 and TRBJ2-3; the tabulated D call, TRBD1, remains unverified against the DNA. TRBV21-1 is tagged as a pseudogene. This CDR3 region has 15 residues. In DNA, the CDR3 is TGTGCCAGCAGCAAAGGAGGGGGTCGAAGATATACGCAGTATTTT. This translates into CASSKGGGRRYTQYF.

The CDR3 loop reads CASSHRAERRPSGANVLTF. The CDR3 nucleotides read TGCGCCAGCAGCCACCGCGCGGAAAGACGGCCCTCTGGGGCCAACGTCCTGACTTTC. This chain joins TRBV4-1 and TRBJ2-6; D not resolved. CDR1 is MGHRA and CDR2 is YSYEKL in the germline V gene. Trimming took off 3 bases at V and 0 bases at J, with 18 bases between the two ends. CDR3 size: 19 residues.

The rearrangement joins TRBV7-6 to TRBJ2-1, with 9 bases identical to TRBD1. The V gene's germline CDR1 is SGHVS and CDR2 FNYEAQ. Trimming took 5 bases from V and 9 from J; bases not matched to a gene: 11. The length of the CDR3 is 15 residues. CDR3 region: CASSPTPGQGTEQFF. CDR3 in DNA: TGTGCCAGCAGCCCCACCCCCGGACAGGGGACTGAGCAGTTCTTC.

A few counts support this clone. The V gene is TRBV15, the J gene TRBJ1-2; D is perhaps TRBD1 (5 bases). The length of the CDR3 is 14 residues. Germline V gene lookup returns CDR1 LNHNV and CDR2 YYDKDF (reference sequence). V lost 0 bases and J lost 6, with 11 bases in between. The CDR3 loop is CATSREKGTDGYTF. In DNA form, the CDR3 reads TGTGCCACCAGCAGAGAGAAGGGGACCGATGGCTACACCTTC.

The chain recombines TRBV7-6 with TRBJ2-2, with 11 bases fitting TRBD2. V dropped 5 bases and J dropped 2; count of bases not matched to a gene: 7. CDR1 and CDR2 (germline): SGHVS, FNYEAQ. This CDR3 has 17 residues. The CDR3 nucleotides read TGTGCCAGCAGCCCCCAGCTAGCGGGAGGTAACACCGGGGAGCTGTTTTTT. Amino acid sequence: CASSPQLAGGNTGELFF.

The rearrangement uses TRBV7-2 and TRBJ1-5; D gene ambiguous. Deletions cut 0 bases from V and 5 bases from J, with 5 bases between. The CDR3 is 13 amino acids. The germline V gene has CDR1 SGHTA and CDR2 FQGNSA. The CDR3: CASSLAPDQPQHF. The CDR3, as DNA: TGTGCCAGCAGCTTAGCCCCGGATCAGCCCCAGCATTTT.

V usage is TRBV29-1 and J usage is TRBJ2-1; 9 nucleotides agree with TRBD1. CDR1 is SQVTM and CDR2 is ANQGSEA in the germline V gene. This CDR3 has 14 residues. Losses at the gene ends were 0 bases for V and 4 bases for J; bases not matched to a gene: 1. CDR3 in DNA: TGCAGCGTTGAAGAGGGGACAGGGTACAATGAGCAGTTCTTC. It yields the protein CSVEEGTGYNEQFF.